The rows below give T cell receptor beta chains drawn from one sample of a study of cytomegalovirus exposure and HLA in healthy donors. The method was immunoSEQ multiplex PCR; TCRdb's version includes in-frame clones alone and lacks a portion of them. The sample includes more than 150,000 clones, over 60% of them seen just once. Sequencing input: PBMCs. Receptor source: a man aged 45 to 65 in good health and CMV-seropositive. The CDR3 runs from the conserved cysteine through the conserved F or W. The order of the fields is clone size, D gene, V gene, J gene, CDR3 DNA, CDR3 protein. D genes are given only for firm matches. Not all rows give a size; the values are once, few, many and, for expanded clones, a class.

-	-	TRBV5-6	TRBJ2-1	TGTGCCAGCAGCGGCAGGGAAAGCTCCTACAATGAGCAGTTCTTC	CASSGRESSYNEQFF
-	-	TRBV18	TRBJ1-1	TGTGCCAGCTCACCACGCACGGGTAAGATGAACACTGAAGCTTTCTTT	CASSPRTGKMNTEAFF
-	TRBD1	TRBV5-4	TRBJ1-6	TGTGCCAGCAGCCCCTCAGACAGGGGGCCGTCACCCCTCCACTTT	CASSPSDRGPSPLHF
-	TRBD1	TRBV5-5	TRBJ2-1	TGTGCCAGCAGCCCCGGGACAGGGAGCTCCTACAATGAGCAGTTCTTC	CASSPGTGSSYNEQFF
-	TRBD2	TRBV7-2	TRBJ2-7	TGTGCCAGCAGCTTAGCCCCTAGCGGGGGAACCTACGAGCAGTATTTC	CASSLAPSGGTYEQYF
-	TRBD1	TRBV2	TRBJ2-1	TGTGCCAGCAGGGGACAGGGGCGCGGGGCTGAGCAGTTCTTC	CASRGQGRGAEQFF
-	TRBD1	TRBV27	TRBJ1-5	TGTGCCAGCAGTCTAAACGACAGGGACGTAAAGGAGGTGGTCTGGCCCCAGCATTTT	CASSLNDRDVKEVVWPQHF
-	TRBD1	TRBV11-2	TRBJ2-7	TGTGCCAGCAGCTGGGACAGCTACGAGCAGTACTTC	CASSWDSYEQYF
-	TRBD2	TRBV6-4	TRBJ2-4	TGTGCCAGCACAAACGGGACTAGCGGGGGCCAGAACCTTCAGTACTTC	CASTNGTSGGQNLQYF
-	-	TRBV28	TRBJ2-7	TGTGCCAGCAGTTTTATAAGGGGGGGCGAGCAGTACTTC	CASSFIRGGEQYF
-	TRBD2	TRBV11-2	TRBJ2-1	TGTGCCAGCAGCTTAGGACTAGCGGGGGGGCTCCGTTCCTACAATGAGCAGTTCTTC	CASSLGLAGGLRSYNEQFF
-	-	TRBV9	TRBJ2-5	TGTGCCAGCAGCGCCTATGGGGGCCAGGGGGAGACCCAGTACTTC	CASSAYGGQGETQYF
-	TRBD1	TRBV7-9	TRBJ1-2	TGTGCCAGCGGACAGGGGGCTTCCCTTAACTATGGCTACACCTTC	CASGQGASLNYGYTF
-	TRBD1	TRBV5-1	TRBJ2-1	TGCGCCAGCAGCTCGACAGGGGCTTCCTACAATGAGCAGTTCTTC	CASSSTGASYNEQFF
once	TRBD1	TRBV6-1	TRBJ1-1	TGTGCCAGCAGGAGCTATCATGACAGGGTGGCTGAAGCTTTCTTT	CASRSYHDRVAEAFF
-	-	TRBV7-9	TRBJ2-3	TGTGCCAGCAGCTCGTTGGGGGGTAGCACAGATACGCAGTATTTT	CASSSLGGSTDTQYF
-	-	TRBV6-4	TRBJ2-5	TGTGCCAGCAGTGTGGTAGCAAGCCCGAAAGAGACCCAGTACTTC	CASSVVASPKETQYF
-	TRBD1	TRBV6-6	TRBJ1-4	TGTGCCAGCAGCCAGAGACAGGGTACTAATGAAAAACTGTTTTTT	CASSQRQGTNEKLFF
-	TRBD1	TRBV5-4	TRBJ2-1	TGTGCCAGCAGCGCCCGACAGGGTGGTGCCGATGAGCAGTTCTTC	CASSARQGGADEQFF
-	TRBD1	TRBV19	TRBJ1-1	TGTGCCAGTAGCCGGACAGGGAGCACTGAAGCTTTCTTT	CASSRTGSTEAFF
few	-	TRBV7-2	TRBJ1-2	TGTGCCAGCAGCCCCACTTCCGGAGGGGGGGGCGGCTACACCTTC	CASSPTSGGGGGYTF
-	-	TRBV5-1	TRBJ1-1	TGCGCCAGCACTCAAGGGGGGGTTCTTTCTGAAGCTTTCTTT	CASTQGGVLSEAFF
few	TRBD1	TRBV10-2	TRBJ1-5	TGCGCCAGCAGTGGGGGACAGACCATCAATCAGCCCCAGCATTTT	CASSGGQTINQPQHF
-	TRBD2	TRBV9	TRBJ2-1	TGTGCCAGCAGCGTAGAGGTAGCGGGGGGCTACAATGAGCAGTTCTTC	CASSVEVAGGYNEQFF
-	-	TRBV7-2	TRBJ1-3	TGTGCCAGCAGCCTTGACAGCTCTGGAAACACCATATATTTT	CASSLDSSGNTIYF
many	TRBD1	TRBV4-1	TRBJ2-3	TGCGCCAGCAGTCCAACAGGGGGCAGGGAGGGTACGCAGTATTTT	CASSPTGGREGTQYF
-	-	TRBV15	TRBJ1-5	TGTGCCACCAGCAGAGGCAGGGTCAATCAGCCCCAGCATTTT	CATSRGRVNQPQHF
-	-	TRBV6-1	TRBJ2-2	TGTGCCAGCAGTCTCTATACTATGAACACCGGGGAGCTGTTTTTT	CASSLYTMNTGELFF
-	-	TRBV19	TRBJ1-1	TGTGCCAGTACCATCTTCCAGGGTCGGGACACTGAAGCTTTCTTT	CASTIFQGRDTEAFF
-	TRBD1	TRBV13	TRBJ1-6	TGTGCCAGCAGCTACGGACAGGGGCGTTCACCCCTCCACTTT	CASSYGQGRSPLHF
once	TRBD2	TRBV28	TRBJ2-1	TGTGCCAGCAGCCCGGGACTAGCGGGGGGGATGGGGTTCTTC	CASSPGLAGGMGFF
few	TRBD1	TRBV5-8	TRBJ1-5	TGTGCCAGCAGTTGGACAGGGGACAATAGCAATCAGCCCCAGCATTTT	CASSWTGDNSNQPQHF
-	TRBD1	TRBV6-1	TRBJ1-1	TGTGCCAGCTCAGGGGGCCGAAACACTGAAGCTTTCTTT	CASSGGRNTEAFF
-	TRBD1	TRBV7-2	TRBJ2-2	TGTGCCAGCAGCCCGGGACAGGGCGCCGGGGAGCTGTTTTTT	CASSPGQGAGELFF
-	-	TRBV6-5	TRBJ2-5	TGTGCCAGCAGTTACTCGGTTAGCTATAAGACCCAGTACTTC	CASSYSVSYKTQYF
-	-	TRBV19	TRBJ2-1	TGTGCCAGTAGTCGCGCAAATTACAATGAGCAGTTCTTC	CASSRANYNEQFF
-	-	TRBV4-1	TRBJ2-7	TGCGCCAGCAGCCAAGATGAGAGACTAGTCACATACGAGCAGTACTTC	CASSQDERLVTYEQYF
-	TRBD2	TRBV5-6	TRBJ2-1	TGTGCCAGCAGCGTTGTTAGCGGGGTAAGGTCCAATGAGCAGTTCTTC	CASSVVSGVRSNEQFF
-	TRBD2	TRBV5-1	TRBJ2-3	TGCGCCAGCAGCCGAAGGACTAGCGGAGGGTCAGATACGCAGTATTTT	CASSRRTSGGSDTQYF
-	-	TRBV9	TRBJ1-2	TGTGCCAGCAGTTCCCAGGGGAATGCGAACTATGGCTACACCTTC	CASSSQGNANYGYTF
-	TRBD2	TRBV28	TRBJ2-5	TGTGCCAGCAGGCCACCGCTGAAGCGGGGTAGGTGGGAGACCCAGTACTTC	CASRPPLKRGRWETQYF
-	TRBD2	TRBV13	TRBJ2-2	TGTGCCAGCAGCTTAGAGGCGGGGGGGCCGAAGGGCACCGGGGAGCTGTTTTTT	CASSLEAGGPKGTGELFF
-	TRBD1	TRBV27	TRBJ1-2	TGTGCCAGCTCCCAGGGGGCAGGGGTGGGGTCTGGCTACACCTTC	CASSQGAGVGSGYTF
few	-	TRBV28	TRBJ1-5	TGTGCCTTTTTCCCCGCCCCGGCAGAGGCGGGGTTGTATAGCAATCAGCCCCAGCATTTT	CAFFPAPAEAGLYSNQPQHF
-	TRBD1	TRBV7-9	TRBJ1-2	TGTGCCAGCTCTAGGACAGGGAGGGGATATGGCTACACCTTC	CASSRTGRGYGYTF
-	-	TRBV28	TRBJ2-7	TGTGCCAGCAGTCCAAGAGTGGGGGGACCTCGAATCGAGCAGTACTTC	CASSPRVGGPRIEQYF
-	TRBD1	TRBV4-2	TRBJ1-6	TGTGCCAGCAGCCAACCGGACAGGGGTACATATAATTCACCCCTCCACTTT	CASSQPDRGTYNSPLHF
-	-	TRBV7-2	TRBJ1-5	TGTGCCAGCAGCCCTGTAGGGGGAGTTTATCAGCCCCAGCATTTT	CASSPVGGVYQPQHF
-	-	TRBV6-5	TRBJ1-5	TGTGCCAGCAGTGGGCAGCCGTATAGCAATCAGCCCCAGCATTTT	CASSGQPYSNQPQHF
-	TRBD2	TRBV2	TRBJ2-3	TGTGCCAGCAGCCGATTGACTAGCGGGGGGCCCACAGATACGCAGTATTTT	CASSRLTSGGPTDTQYF
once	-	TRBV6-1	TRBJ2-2	TGTGCCAGCAATCGACAGGTCCCGAACACCGGGGAGCTGTTTTTT	CASNRQVPNTGELFF
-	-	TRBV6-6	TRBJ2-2	TGTGCCAGCACAAAACTAGCAGACACCGGGGAGCTGTTTTTT	CASTKLADTGELFF
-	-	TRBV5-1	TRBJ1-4	TGCGCCAGCAGCGCGCGGACAGCAAATAATGAAAAACTGTTTTTT	CASSARTANNEKLFF
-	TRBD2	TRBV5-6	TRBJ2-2	TGTGCCAGCAGCTCCTCCCCGGGACTAGCGGGGGGTACCGGGGAGCTGTTTTTT	CASSSSPGLAGGTGELFF
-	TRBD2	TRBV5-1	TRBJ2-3	TGCGCCAGCAGCTTCACTAGCGGAATCACAGATACACAGTATTTT	CASSFTSGITDTQYF